This passage covers 23 T cell receptor beta chains from one sample sequenced in a study of blood T cell repertoires in COVID-19. Sequenced by immunoSEQ multiplex PCR; TCRdb stores in-frame clones only, minus some. The sample shows some 670,000 clones, 80% to 90% of them seen only once. Source material: peripheral blood. These TCRs come from a woman between 18 and 30 years old with acute or convalescent COVID-19.

The CDR3 DNA sequence: TGTGCCAGCAGTTCCCTGGACAGGGGGCTGGGGAACACTGAAGCTTTCTTT. Protein: CASSSLDRGLGNTEAFF. The rearrangement joins TRBV28 to TRBJ1-1; 11 nucleotides agree with TRBD1. This CDR3 has 17 residues. The ends lost 4 bases at V and 1 base at J; junction bases unmatched: 8. Per germline, CDR1 MDHEN and CDR2 SYDVKM.

Of note for this clone: The same CDR3 also results from other DNA sequences found in this sample. The J gene is TRBJ1-1, the V gene TRBV12-3 or TRBV12-4, with a possible D match to TRBD1 (5 bases). The CDR3 is made up of 13 amino acids. Trimming cost V 3 bases and J 5 bases, with 10 bases left between them. CDR3 in DNA: TGTGCCAGCAGTTTCGGGGGAGGGACTGAAGCTTTCTTT. This sequence encodes CASSFGGGTEAFF.

J is TRBJ1-1 and V is TRBV18; D might be TRBD1 (6 bases). Germline V gene lookup returns CDR1 KGHSH and CDR2 LQKENI. The CDR3 covers 13 residues. Trimming shortened V by 8 bases and J by 0 bases, and 10 bases separated the two germline ends. The CDR3 bases are TGTGCCAGCAGGACAGACATGAACACTGAAGCTTTCTTT. Translation gives CASRTDMNTEAFF.

The rearrangement joins TRBV11-3 to TRBJ2-6; no firm D call. The CDR3 extends over 16 amino acids. The V gene's germline CDR1 is SGHNT and CDR2 YENEEA. Trimming removed 3 bases at V and 1 base at J, with 10 bases between. Here the CDR3 reads CASSFHAGSGANVLTF. The CDR3 DNA is TGTGCCAGCAGCTTTCACGCCGGGTCTGGGGCCAACGTCCTGACTTTC.

This clone was found once. The V and J genes are TRBV11-2 and TRBJ2-7; 7 positions match TRBD1. Germline V gene data show CDR1 as SGHAT and CDR2 as FQNNGV. Trimming took 5 bases from V and 5 from J; bases not matched to a gene: 6. The CDR3 extends over 13 amino acids. The CDR3 DNA is TGTGCCAGCAGCGCAGACAGGGCGGACGAGCAGTACTTC. Its translation is CASSADRADEQYF.

With respect to this clone: Additional DNA sequences in this sample encode the identical CDR3. The chain recombines TRBV9 with TRBJ2-7; TRBD1 matches 12 bases. The V and J ends lost 2 bases and 2 bases, in that order; junction bases with no gene match: 2. Germline V gives CDR1 SGDLS, CDR2 YYNGEE. The CDR3 is 15 residues long. DNA for the CDR3: TGTGCCAGCAGCGTCGGGACAGGGGGCACCTACGAGCAGTACTTC. Translation: CASSVGTGGTYEQYF.

The chain has TRBV7-6 and TRBJ2-1, with a possible D match to TRBD1 (6 bases). Germline CDR1 SGHVS, CDR2 FNYEAQ. The V and J ends lost 5 bases and 0 bases respectively, with 11 bases between them. The CDR3 is 15 amino acids. CDR3 region: CASSGDTLSYNEQFF. For the CDR3, the DNA is TGTGCCAGCAGCGGGGACACCCTCTCCTACAATGAGCAGTTCTTC.

J is TRBJ1-6 and V is TRBV4-2; D call uncertain. Trimming stripped 3 bases from V and 7 bases from J, with 10 bases between. The CDR3 length is 14 residues. Germline-derived CDR1 and CDR2 are LGHNA and YNFKEQ. The CDR3, as DNA: TGTGCCAGCAGCCATGAACAGTTAAATTCACCCCTCCACTTT. Translating it yields CASSHEQLNSPLHF.

J is TRBJ1-2 and V is TRBV20-1; D is perhaps TRBD1 (6 bases). The CDR3 totals 14 residues. V was cut by 3 bases and J by 1 base, with 12 bases left in between. CDR1 is DFQATT and CDR2 is SNEGSKA in the germline V gene (reference sequence). Here the CDR3 DNA reads TGCAGTGCTAGTACTGGACAGTTTAACTATGGCTACACCTTC. Translation gives CSASTGQFNYGYTF.

V gene TRBV25-1 combines with J gene TRBJ1-2, with unresolved D. The CDR3 loop spans 15 amino acids. V was trimmed by 7 bases and J by 4 bases, leaving 19 bases between them. The germline V gene encodes CDR1 MGHDK and CDR2 SYGVNS. The CDR3 loop reads CASTQRAAVSYGYTF. CDR3 DNA: TGTGCCAGCACCCAACGAGCGGCAGTCTCCTATGGCTACACCTTC.

The chain carries TRBV25-1 and TRBJ1-1; no firm D call. This CDR3 is 11 amino acids long. V lost 1 base and J 11 bases, leaving 8 bases between the germline ends. Per germline, CDR1 MGHDK and CDR2 SYGVNS. DNA of the CDR3: TGTGCCAGCAGTGAATTAACGGGGGCTTTCTTT. It yields the protein CASSELTGAFF.

The chain is built from TRBV2 and TRBJ2-3, with 10 bases lining up with TRBD2. Germline V gene lookup returns CDR1 SNHLY and CDR2 FYNNEI. The CDR3 length is 17 residues. V shed 3 bases and J 3 bases; nucleotides not matched to a gene: 9. The CDR3 is CASSDWPTSGVTDTQYF. The CDR3 DNA sequence: TGTGCCAGCAGTGATTGGCCCACTAGCGGGGTTACAGATACGCAGTATTTT.

The chain carries TRBV2 and TRBJ1-2, with TRBD1 matching 7 bases. The germline gives CDR1 SNHLY, CDR2 FYNNEI. V shed 6 bases and J 0 bases; nucleotides not matched to a gene: 7. CDR3 length equals 15 residues. CDR3 nucleotides: TGTGCCAGCAGCGGACAGGCAGGCACTAACTATGGCTACACCTTC. Its protein product is CASSGQAGTNYGYTF.

Details on this clone: Other DNA sequences within the sample encode an identical CDR3. This sequence joins TRBV18 and TRBJ1-6; possibly TRBD1 for D (5 bases). This CDR3 spans 15 amino acids. V was cut by 3 bases and J by 0 bases, with 6 bases left in between. Per germline, CDR1 KGHSH and CDR2 LQKENI. DNA of the CDR3: TGTGCCAGCTCACCCGACAGCTCCTATAATTCACCCCTCCACTTT. It specifies CASSPDSSYNSPLHF.

This clone came up once. In the same sample, other DNA sequences code for this CDR3. The rearrangement uses TRBV27 and TRBJ1-1, with D unresolved. Trimming pared 5 bases from V and 0 bases from J, leaving 7 bases between. Germline V gene data show CDR1 as MNHEY and CDR2 as SMNVEV (reference sequence). CDR3 length: 13 residues. Here the CDR3 reads CASSLLVNTEAFF. CDR3 in DNA: TGTGCCAGCAGTCTCCTAGTGAACACTGAAGCTTTCTTT.

This chain links TRBV10-3 with TRBJ1-1; D unresolved. The CDR3 consists of 13 residues. The germline V gene has CDR1 ENHRY and CDR2 SYGVKD. Trimming took 8 bases from V and 1 from J, leaving 11 bases between them. CDR3 DNA sequence: TGTGCCATCCGGGCGGGGTGGAACACTGAAGCTTTCTTT. Translating gives CAIRAGWNTEAFF.

The CDR3 DNA is TGTGCCATCACCCTCCCGGACAAGAATGAGCAGTTCTTC. This translates into CAITLPDKNEQFF. This chain connects TRBV10-3 to TRBJ2-1; perhaps TRBD1 as D (5 bases). The V and J ends lost 7 bases and 7 bases respectively, with 14 bases between them. CDR3 length equals 13 residues. Germline V gene sequence: CDR1 ENHRY, CDR2 SYGVKD.

The V call is TRBV28, the J call TRBJ1-6; 9 nucleotides align to TRBD1. CDR3 size: 15 residues. Germline V CDR1 and CDR2: MDHEN, SYDVKM. V was pared by 4 bases and J by 12 bases, with 10 bases of the junction left unmatched. As DNA, the CDR3 is TGTGCCAGCAGTTCCACGGACAGGGGAGGACTACCCCTCCACTTT. Translating gives CASSSTDRGGLPLHF.

The CDR3 loop is CASGVGRNQPQHF. CDR3 in DNA: TGTGCCAGCGGAGTCGGCCGCAATCAGCCCCAGCATTTT. The chain links TRBV6-5 to TRBJ1-5, with D unresolved. V lost 8 bases and J lost 2, with 10 bases in between. This CDR3 has 13 amino acids. Germline lookup yields CDR1 MNHEY and CDR2 SVGAGI.

This rearrangement joins TRBV19 to TRBJ2-1; D unclear. V was cut by 3 bases and J by 5 bases, with 14 bases left in between. CDR3 size: 15 residues. CDR1 and CDR2 (germline): LNHDA, SQIVND (reference sequence). The CDR3 coding sequence is TGTGCCAGTAGTATTTATCCCGAAAACAACAATGAGCAGTTCTTC. Its protein is CASSIYPENNNEQFF.

The table lists this clone with a few counts. The rearrangement links TRBV2 to TRBJ1-2; 8 bases align to TRBD1. V lost 7 bases to trimming and J lost 6 bases; unmatched junction nucleotides: 16. CDR3 size: 16 residues. Germline lookup yields CDR1 SNHLY and CDR2 FYNNEI. CDR3 amino acids: CASTLGDGTGWDGYTF. Written as DNA, the CDR3 is TGTGCCAGCACCCTTGGAGACGGGACAGGATGGGATGGCTACACCTTC.

As DNA, the CDR3 is TGTGCCAGCAGCCAGGGACTAGACGTCTACGAGCAGTACTTC. As protein: CASSQGLDVYEQYF. The rearrangement links TRBV5-5 to TRBJ2-7, with 8 bases matching TRBD2. V gave up 4 bases and J gave up 3 bases; unmatched junction bases: 6. The CDR3 totals 14 residues. From germline, CDR1 is SGHKS and CDR2 YYEKEE (reference sequence). The variable domain in full, completed from reference TRBV5-5 and TRBJ2-7, reads DAGVTQSPTHLIKTRGQQVTLRCSPISGHKSVSWYQQVLGQGPQFIFQYYEKEERGRGNFPDRFSARQFPNYSSELNVNALLLGDSALYLCASSQGLDVYEQYFGPGTRLTVT.

The chain links TRBV9 to TRBJ1-1; D is ambiguous. V dropped 5 bases and J dropped 1 base, with 15 bases sitting between them. The CDR3 sequence is 15 residues long. Germline V lookup: CDR1 SGDLS, CDR2 YYNGEE. The DNA for the CDR3 is TGTGCCAGCAGGTCGATGGGAGGGAGGAACACTGAAGCTTTCTTT. Amino acid sequence: CASRSMGGRNTEAFF.